The next 8 T cell receptor beta chains were all read from a single sample in a study of T cells after yellow fever vaccination. One entry per CDR3 protein results from TCRdb running MiXCR on the 5' RACE reads. Of some 500,000 distinct CDR3 sequences in the sample, around an eighth are singletons; the top ten hold more than 13%. The sequences come from PBMCs, collected on the day of the yellow fever booster vaccination. These receptor sequences come from a man aged 30 to 45 who received the YFV17D yellow fever vaccine.

This clonotype has more than one count but fewer than ten. The CDR3 spells CASSQDLTSAEQYF. In DNA, the CDR3 is TGTGCCAGCAGCCAAGATCTAACCTCCGCAGAGCAGTACTTC. The chain employs TRBV14 and TRBJ2-7; no clear D gene. Germline CDR1 is SGHDN and CDR2 is FVKESK. The CDR3 loop spans 14 amino acids. Trimming removed 0 bases at V and 7 bases at J, with 13 bases between.

The chain combines TRBV4-2 with TRBJ2-7, with D possibly being TRBD2 (5 bases). Germline V gene sequence: CDR1 LGHNA, CDR2 YNFKEQ. The CDR3 covers 14 residues. Trimming shortened V by 4 bases and J by 0 bases, and 10 bases separated the two germline ends. The CDR3 protein is CASSPGVLSYEQYF. The CDR3 DNA sequence: TGTGCCAGCAGCCCCGGGGTCCTCTCCTACGAGCAGTACTTC.

This clonotype was detected a few times. CDR3 sequence: CATSDLNGATGELFF. As DNA, the CDR3 is TGTGCCACCAGTGATTTGAACGGGGCCACCGGGGAGCTGTTTTTT. The V call is TRBV24-1, the J call TRBJ2-2; TRBD1 or TRBD2 may be the D gene (5 bases each). Trimming took 0 bases from V and 4 from J, leaving 8 bases between them. CDR1 is KGHDR and CDR2 is SFDVKD in the germline V gene. CDR3 length equals 15 residues.

CDR3 sequence reads: CASANIGDNEQFF. The CDR3 DNA reads as TGTGCCAGTGCGAATATCGGGGACAATGAGCAGTTCTTC. The chain carries TRBV9 and TRBJ2-1; a possible D gene is TRBD2 (5 bases). The CDR3 runs 13 residues. V lost 8 bases, J lost 5 bases, and 14 bases lay in between. CDR1 is SGDLS, CDR2 YYNGEE, per germline.

The table lists this clonotype with a few counts. V and J are TRBV15 and TRBJ1-1; D is undetermined. This CDR3 is 13 amino acids long. Germline values: CDR1 LNHNV, CDR2 YYDKDF (reference sequence). V lost 9 bases, J lost 0 bases, and 11 bases lay in between. The CDR3 coding sequence is TGTGCCACTAAATCGCAGATGAACACTGAAGCTTTCTTT. Protein sequence: CATKSQMNTEAFF.

As to this clonotype: With a much larger clone just one base away, this may be a read error. This sequence joins TRBV15 and TRBJ1-2; D not resolved. The CDR3 loop spans 11 amino acids. Germline V lookup: CDR1 LNHNV, CDR2 YYDKDF (reference sequence). Trimming removed 4 bases at V and 8 bases at J, with 8 bases between. The CDR3 reads CATSTIWGYTF. In nucleotides, the CDR3 is TGTGCCACCAGCACAATTTGGGGCTACACCTTC.

This clonotype appeared a few times. V is TRBV12-3 or TRBV12-4 and J is TRBJ1-4, with D perhaps TRBD1 (5 bases). V was shortened by 1 base and J by 4 bases, with 7 bases between the two germline ends. This CDR3 region has 14 residues. The chain's CDR3 is CASSLVGGNEKLFF. The CDR3 DNA reads as TGTGCCAGCAGTTTAGTTGGGGGTAATGAAAAACTGTTTTTT.

This clonotype appeared a few times. CDR3 DNA sequence: TGTGCCAGCAGTTACTCGTGGCCGTCGAGCTCCTACAATGAGCAGTTCTTC. Encoded protein: CASSYSWPSSSYNEQFF. The J gene is TRBJ2-1, the V gene TRBV6-5; the D is unclear. This CDR3 is built from 17 residues. Trimming pared 0 bases from V and 0 bases from J, leaving 12 bases between. The germline V gene has CDR1 MNHEY and CDR2 SVGAGI.